This T cell receptor (beta chain) was captured by sequencing in a study of shared clonotypes between healthy human individuals. Study results and caveats: Non-shared clonotypes had lower generation probabilities than those shared by all four donors.

The CDR3 is made up of 14 amino acids. Germline V gene sequence: CDR1 MNHNS, CDR2 SASEGT. J lost 3 bases, V lost 7 bases, and 9 bases had no gene match. Some clones are missing from TCRdb's copy, which holds only in-frame ones; the method was immunoSEQ multiplex PCR. The table records roughly 1,100,000 clones, about 74% of them present only once. All donors qualified as healthy HIV-negative adults and had experienced no recent acute infections or vaccinations. This clone was observed a few times. The antigen is unknown. Sequenced sample: memory CD4+ T cells sorted from blood. Subset of the sample: CD45RA-negative fraction. The clonotype originates from a man between 18 and 29 years old in good health. This chain connects TRBV6-1 to TRBJ2-7; the match to TRBD1 covers 7 bases. CDR3 bases: TGTGCCAGCATCGCCGGGACAGCGGTCTACGAGCAGTACTTC. This gives the protein CASIAGTAVYEQYF.